This TCR beta chain was found in a study of cytomegalovirus exposure and HLA in healthy donors. Study overall: Counted in an early data release were 65 million to 100 million unique TCRs from HLA-typed donors. General study results and limits: In vitro data verified a few CMV-associated chains as specific for CMV antigens.

Researchers ran the PCR with 60 Vbeta and 13 Jbeta primers. Produced via immunoSEQ multiplex PCR; TCRdb's table is partial and in-frame only. The sample yields about 150,000 clones, around 77% seen once. The CDR3 runs 14 residues. V lost 3 bases, J lost 8 bases, and 14 bases lay in between. CDR1 SGDLS and CDR2 YYNGEE come from the germline V gene. This clone was counted between two and nine times. Its antigen is unknown. This donor's record omits CMV serostatus. Sequenced: PBMCs. This sequence joins TRBV9 and TRBJ1-4; D call uncertain. The TCR originated in a man aged 30 to 39 in good health. CDR3 region: CASSAPSKAEKLFF. The CDR3 bases are TGTGCCAGCAGCGCTCCCTCTAAAGCGGAAAAACTGTTTTTT. Filled out from reference TRBV9 and TRBJ1-4, the complete variable domain reads DSGVTQTPKHLITATGQRVTLRCSPRSGDLSVYWYQQSLDQGLQFLIQYYNGEERAKGNILERFSAQQFPDLHSELNLSSLELGDSALYFCASSAPSKAEKLFFGSGTQLSVL.